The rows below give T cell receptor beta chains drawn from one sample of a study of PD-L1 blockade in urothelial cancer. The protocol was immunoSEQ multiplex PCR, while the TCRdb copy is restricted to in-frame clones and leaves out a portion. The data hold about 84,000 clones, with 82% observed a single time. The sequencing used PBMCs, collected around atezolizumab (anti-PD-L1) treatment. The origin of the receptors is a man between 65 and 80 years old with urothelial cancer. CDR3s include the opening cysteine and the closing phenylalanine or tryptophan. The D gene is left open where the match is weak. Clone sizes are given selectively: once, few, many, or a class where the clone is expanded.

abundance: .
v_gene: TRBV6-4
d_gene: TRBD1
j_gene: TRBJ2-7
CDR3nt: TGTGCCAGCAGTGACGGGACAGGGTTCAAGCAGTACTTC
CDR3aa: CASSDGTGFKQYF

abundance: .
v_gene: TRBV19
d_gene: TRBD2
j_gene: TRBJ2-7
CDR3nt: TGTGCCAGTAGTACAAGACTAGCGGGCGACGAGCAGTACTTC
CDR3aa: CASSTRLAGDEQYF

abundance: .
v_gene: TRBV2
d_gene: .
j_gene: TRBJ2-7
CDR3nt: TGTGCCAGCAGTGAACAGGGGCCATCCTACGAGCAGTACTTC
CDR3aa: CASSEQGPSYEQYF

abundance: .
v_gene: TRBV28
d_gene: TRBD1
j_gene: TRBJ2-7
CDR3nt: TGTGCCAGCACACCCTCGGGACAGGGTTACGAGCAGTACTTC
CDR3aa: CASTPSGQGYEQYF

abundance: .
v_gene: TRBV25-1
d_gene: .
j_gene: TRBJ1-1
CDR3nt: TGTGCCAGCAGCCCCCAGGGTCGTGGAACTGAAGCTTTCTTT
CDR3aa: CASSPQGRGTEAFF

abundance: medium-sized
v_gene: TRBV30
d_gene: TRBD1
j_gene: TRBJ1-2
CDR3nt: TGTGCCTGGATGGGACAGGGAAACTATGGCTACACCTTC
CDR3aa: CAWMGQGNYGYTF

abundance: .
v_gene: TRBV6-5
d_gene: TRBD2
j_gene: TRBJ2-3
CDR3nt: TGTGCCACCGCGGGGACTAGCGCTAGCACAGATACGCAGTATTTT
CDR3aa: CATAGTSASTDTQYF

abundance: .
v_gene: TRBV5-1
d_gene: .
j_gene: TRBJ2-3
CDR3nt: TGCGCCAGCAGCTTGGGGGGGCTCAGCACAGATACGCAGTATTTT
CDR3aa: CASSLGGLSTDTQYF

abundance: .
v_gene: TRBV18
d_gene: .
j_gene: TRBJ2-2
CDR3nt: TGTGCCAGCTCACCGCGCCGGGACATTCCTCCCGGGGAGCTGTTTTTT
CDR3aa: CASSPRRDIPPGELFF

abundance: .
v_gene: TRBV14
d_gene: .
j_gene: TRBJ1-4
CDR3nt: TGTGCCAGCAGCCAAGACGTCAGGTATAATGAAAAACTGTTTTTT
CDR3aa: CASSQDVRYNEKLFF

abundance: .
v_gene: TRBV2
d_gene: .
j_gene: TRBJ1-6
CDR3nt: TGTGCCAGCCGGGACACGAATAATTCACCCCTCCACTTT
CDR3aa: CASRDTNNSPLHF

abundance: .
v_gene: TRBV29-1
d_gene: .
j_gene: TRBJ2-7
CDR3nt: TGCAGCGTTTCCCGCCAGTTCGAAGGAGACGAGCAGTACTTC
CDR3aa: CSVSRQFEGDEQYF

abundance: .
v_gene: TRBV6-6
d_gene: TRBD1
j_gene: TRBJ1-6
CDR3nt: TGTGCCAGCAGTGACGGGACAGGTTCCTCACCCCTCCACTTT
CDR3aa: CASSDGTGSSPLHF

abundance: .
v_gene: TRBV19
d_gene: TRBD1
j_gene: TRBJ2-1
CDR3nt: TGTGCCAGTAGTGCCCACAGGGGGCGTGGGTTGAATGAGCAGTTCTTC
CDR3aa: CASSAHRGRGLNEQFF

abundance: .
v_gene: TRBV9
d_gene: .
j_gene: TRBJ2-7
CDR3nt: TGTGCCAGCAGCGTGGGCGGGGATCTCTACGAGCAGTACTTC
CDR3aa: CASSVGGDLYEQYF

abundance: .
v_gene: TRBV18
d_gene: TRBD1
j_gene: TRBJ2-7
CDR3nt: TGTGCCAGCTCACCGTATGGCGCTGGGACAGCGTCCTACGAGCAGTACTTC
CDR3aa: CASSPYGAGTASYEQYF

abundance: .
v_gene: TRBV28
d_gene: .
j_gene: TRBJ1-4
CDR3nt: TGTGCCAGCAGTCCAGTGACAGGCCCTGCAACTAATGAAAAACTGTTTTTT
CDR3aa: CASSPVTGPATNEKLFF

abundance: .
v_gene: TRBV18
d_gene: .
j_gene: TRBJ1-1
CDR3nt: TGTGCCAGCTCACCACCGGCCGGCGGTGGAAACACTGAAGCTTTCTTT
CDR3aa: CASSPPAGGGNTEAFF

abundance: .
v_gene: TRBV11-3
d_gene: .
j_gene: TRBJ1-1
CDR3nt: TGTGCCAGCAGCTTAGTTAGGGGCGGGAACACTGAAGCTTTCTTT
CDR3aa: CASSLVRGGNTEAFF

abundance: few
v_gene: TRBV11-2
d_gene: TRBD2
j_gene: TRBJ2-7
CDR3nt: TGTGCCAGCAGCTTATCCCCTAGCGGGAGGGCCTCGAACGAGCAGTACTTC
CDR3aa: CASSLSPSGRASNEQYF

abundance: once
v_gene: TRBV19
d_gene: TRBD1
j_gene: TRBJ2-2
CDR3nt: TGTGCCAGTAGGCCCCAGGGGGCCCCCGGGGAGCTGTTTTTT
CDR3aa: CASRPQGAPGELFF

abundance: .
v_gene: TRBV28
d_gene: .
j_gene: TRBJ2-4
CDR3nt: TGTGCCAGCAGTTCTCCAAGCCTAGCCAAAAACATTCAGTACTTC
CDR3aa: CASSSPSLAKNIQYF

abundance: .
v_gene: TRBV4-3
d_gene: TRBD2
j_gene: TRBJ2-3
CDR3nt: TGCGCCAGCAGCCAAGGCCCTAGCGGGGGTAGCACAGATACGCAGTATTTT
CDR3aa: CASSQGPSGGSTDTQYF

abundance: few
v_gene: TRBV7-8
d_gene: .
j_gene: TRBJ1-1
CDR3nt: TGTGCCAGCAGCTCCCGGTCCCAAACCAGGGCTGAAGCTTTCTTT
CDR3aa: CASSSRSQTRAEAFF

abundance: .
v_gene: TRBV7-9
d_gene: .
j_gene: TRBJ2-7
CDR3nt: TGTGCCAGCAGCCCATACTCCGACAGAGACTACGAGCAGTACTTC
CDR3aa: CASSPYSDRDYEQYF

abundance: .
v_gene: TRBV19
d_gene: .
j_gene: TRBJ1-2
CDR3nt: TGTGCCAGTAGTATTTTGGCGGCGGGTAACTATGGCTACACCTTC
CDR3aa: CASSILAAGNYGYTF

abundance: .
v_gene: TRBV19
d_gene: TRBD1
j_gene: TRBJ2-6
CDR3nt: TGTGCCAGTAGTTCTACAGGGGTAGGGGCCAACGTCCTGACTTTC
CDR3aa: CASSSTGVGANVLTF

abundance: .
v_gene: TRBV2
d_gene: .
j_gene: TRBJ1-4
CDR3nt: TGTGCCAGCAGTGTTCGGCTGAGGGAAAAACTGTTTTTT
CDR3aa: CASSVRLREKLFF

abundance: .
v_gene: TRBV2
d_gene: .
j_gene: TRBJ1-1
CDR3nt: TGTGCCAGCAGGGGGACGGCAGGGGAGGGCACTGAAGCTTTCTTT
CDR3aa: CASRGTAGEGTEAFF

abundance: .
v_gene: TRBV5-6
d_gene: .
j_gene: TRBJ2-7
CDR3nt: TGTGCCAGCAGCAAAACCGGGACACTCTACGAGCAGTACTTC
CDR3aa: CASSKTGTLYEQYF

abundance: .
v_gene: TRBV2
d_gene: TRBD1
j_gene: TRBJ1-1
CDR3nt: TGTGCCAGCAACGGACAGGGAGGGACTGAAGCTTTCTTT
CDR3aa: CASNGQGGTEAFF

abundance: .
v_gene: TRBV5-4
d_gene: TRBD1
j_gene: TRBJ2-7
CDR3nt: TGTGCCAGTAGCTCGCCGGGACAGGGTATGAGCTACGAGCAGTACTTC
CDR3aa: CASSSPGQGMSYEQYF

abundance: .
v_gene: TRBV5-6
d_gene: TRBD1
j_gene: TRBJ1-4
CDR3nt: TGTGCCAGCGGACAGGGGGTTCTATTGAATGAAAAACTGTTTTTT
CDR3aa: CASGQGVLLNEKLFF

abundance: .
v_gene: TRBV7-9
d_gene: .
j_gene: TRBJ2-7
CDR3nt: TGTGCCAGCAGCCCGAGCTCCTACGAGCAGTACTTC
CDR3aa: CASSPSSYEQYF

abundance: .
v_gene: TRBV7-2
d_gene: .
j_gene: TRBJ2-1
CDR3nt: TGTGCCAGCAGTGACCCACTAGCCTACGAGCAGTTCTTC
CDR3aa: CASSDPLAYEQFF

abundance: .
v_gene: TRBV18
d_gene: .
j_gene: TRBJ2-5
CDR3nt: TGTGCCAGCTCACCACGGCGGCGGGGGCTCCAAGAGACCCAGTACTTC
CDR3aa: CASSPRRRGLQETQYF

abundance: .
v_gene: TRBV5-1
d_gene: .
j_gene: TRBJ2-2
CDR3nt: TGCGCCAGCAGCCAGGGACTGGGGAACACCGGGGAGCTGTTTTTT
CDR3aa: CASSQGLGNTGELFF

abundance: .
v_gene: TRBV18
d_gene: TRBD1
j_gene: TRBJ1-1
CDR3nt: TGTGCCAGCTCACCCCGGGACAGAGAAGCTTTCTTT
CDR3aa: CASSPRDREAFF

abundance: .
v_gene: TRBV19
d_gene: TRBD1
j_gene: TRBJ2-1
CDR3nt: TGTGCCAGTAGTATAGGGACAGGGAAAAGCTCCTACAATGAGCAGTTCTTC
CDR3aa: CASSIGTGKSSYNEQFF

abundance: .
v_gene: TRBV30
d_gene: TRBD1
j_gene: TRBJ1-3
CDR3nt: TGTGCCTGGAGTAGACAGGGGGACTTTGGAAACACCATATATTTT
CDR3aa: CAWSRQGDFGNTIYF

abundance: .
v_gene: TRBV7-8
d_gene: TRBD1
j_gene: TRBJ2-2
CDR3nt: TGTGCCAACGGGGACAGATCGAACACCGGGGAGCTGTTTTTT
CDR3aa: CANGDRSNTGELFF

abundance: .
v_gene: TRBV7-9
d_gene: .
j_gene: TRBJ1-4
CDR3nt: TGTGCCAGCAGCTTAGTCCCGGACGGGGAGGGGAAACTGTTTTTT
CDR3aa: CASSLVPDGEGKLFF

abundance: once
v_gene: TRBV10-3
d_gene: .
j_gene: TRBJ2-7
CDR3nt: TGTGCCATCGGCCAGTACCGGGGGACAGCCTACGAGCAGTACTTC
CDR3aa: CAIGQYRGTAYEQYF

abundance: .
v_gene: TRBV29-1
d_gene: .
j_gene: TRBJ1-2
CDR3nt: TGCAGCGTTACCGAGGACAGTTATGGCTACACCTTC
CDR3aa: CSVTEDSYGYTF

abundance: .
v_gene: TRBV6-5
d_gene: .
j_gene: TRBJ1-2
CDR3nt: TGTGCCAGCTCCACAGCCGCCAGAATCTATGGCTACACCTTC
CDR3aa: CASSTAARIYGYTF

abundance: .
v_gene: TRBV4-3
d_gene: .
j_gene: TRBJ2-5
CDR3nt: TGCGCCAGCAGCCAAGACAGGGTTGGTGCGACCCAGTACTTC
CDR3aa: CASSQDRVGATQYF

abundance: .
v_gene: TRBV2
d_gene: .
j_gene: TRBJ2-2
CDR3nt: TGTGCCAGCAGTGACAGGGTTGGGACCGGGGAGCTGTTTTTT
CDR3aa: CASSDRVGTGELFF

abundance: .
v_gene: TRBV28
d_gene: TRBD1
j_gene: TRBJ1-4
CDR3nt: TGTGCCAGCAGGGCGCGGACAGGGGGCGGGAATGAAAAACTGTTTTTT
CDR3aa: CASRARTGGGNEKLFF

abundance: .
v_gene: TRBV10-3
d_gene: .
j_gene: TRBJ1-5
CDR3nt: TGTGCCATCACCGGGTCGGAGGATCAGCCCCAGCATTTT
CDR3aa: CAITGSEDQPQHF

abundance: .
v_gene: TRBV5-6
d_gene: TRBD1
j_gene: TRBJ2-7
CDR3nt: TGTGCCAGCAGCTTCACAGGGGGCGGCGAGCAGTACTTC
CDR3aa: CASSFTGGGEQYF

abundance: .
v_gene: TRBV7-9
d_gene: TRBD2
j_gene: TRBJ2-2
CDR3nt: TGTGCCAGCAGCTTACTCAGCGGGAGAAGGGCCGGGGAGCTGTTTTTT
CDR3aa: CASSLLSGRRAGELFF

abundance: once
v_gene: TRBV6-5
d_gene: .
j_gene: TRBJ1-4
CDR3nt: TGTGCCAGCAGTTCCCCAAATCTCGGGGCTAATGAAAAACTGTTTTTT
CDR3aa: CASSSPNLGANEKLFF

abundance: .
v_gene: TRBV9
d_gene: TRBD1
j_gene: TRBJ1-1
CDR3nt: TGTGCCAGCAGCCCCCGGGACAGGGCGAACACTGAAGCTTTCTTT
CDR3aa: CASSPRDRANTEAFF

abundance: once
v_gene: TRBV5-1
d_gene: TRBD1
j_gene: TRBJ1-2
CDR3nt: TGCGCCAGCAATGGTTTAGGGGGCTCCGACTATGGCTACACCTTC
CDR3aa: CASNGLGGSDYGYTF